The next 10 T cell receptor beta chains were all read from a single sample in a study of T-cell memory formation after mild COVID-19. TCRdb reanalysed the 5' RACE reads using MiXCR and keeps one entry per CDR3 protein. Of about 14,000 distinct CDR3 sequences listed, about 21% are singletons. The material sequenced was PBMCs or a T cell subset sorted from them (not recorded which). Source of these receptors: an adult woman who had mild COVID-19 (a few samples of this study predate the infection). Cell type and time point are not known.

V gene TRBV7-8 combines with J gene TRBJ2-3, with 10 bases aligning to TRBD2. Germline loops: CDR1 SGHVS, CDR2 FQNEAQ. V gave up 2 bases and J gave up 5 bases; unmatched junction bases: 4. The CDR3 length is 15 residues. CDR3 sequence (DNA): TGTGCCAGCAGCTTACAGCGGGGGGGCCGAGATACGCAGTATTTT. Its translation: CASSLQRGGRDTQYF.

The CDR3 spells CASFWGQGSGANVLTF. The CDR3, as DNA: TGTGCCAGCTTTTGGGGACAGGGCTCTGGGGCCAACGTCCTGACTTTC. This chain joins TRBV12-3 or TRBV12-4 and TRBJ2-6; 9 bases match TRBD1. The CDR3 has 16 amino acids. Trimming at V came to 8 bases and at J to 0 bases, leaving 5 bases not matched to a gene.

This clonotype was observed at least ten times. The chain combines TRBV29-1 with TRBJ2-3; D perhaps matches TRBD2 (6 bases). The V end lost 2 bases, the J end lost 6 bases, and 24 bases lay between the germline ends. CDR3 length equals 17 residues. Germline CDR1 reads SQVTM; CDR2 reads ANQGSEA. The CDR3 DNA is TGCAGCGTTGAAATTTGGGAGCGGCTCGGGGGTGGTGATACGCAGTATTTT. It translates to CSVEIWERLGGGDTQYF.

This clonotype is labeled as medium-sized (0.01 to 0.1%). V usage is TRBV7-9 and J usage is TRBJ1-1; no firm D call. Looked up from germline, CDR1 is SEHNR and CDR2 is FQNEAQ (reference sequence). The CDR3 is 16 amino acids. V dropped 0 bases and J dropped 7 bases, with 18 bases sitting between them. CDR3 loop: CASSLAYGSSWGEAFF. The CDR3 nucleotides are TGTGCCAGCAGCTTAGCCTATGGGTCCTCCTGGGGTGAAGCTTTCTTT.

This clonotype was found a few times. It may be a read error: a sequence one base away is much more abundant. The V and J genes are TRBV7-3 and TRBJ2-7; D possibly matches TRBD1 or TRBD2 (5 bases each). Germline V gene sequence: CDR1 SGHTA, CDR2 FQGTGA. The CDR3 is made up of 13 amino acids. Trimming took 5 bases from V and 2 from J, leaving 10 bases between them. The CDR3 reads CASSTGTTYEQYF. The CDR3 nucleotides read TGTGCCAGCAGCACGGGGACGACCTACGAGCAGTACTTC.

The chain carries TRBV18 and TRBJ2-3; D is unresolved. CDR1 is KGHSH, CDR2 LQKENI, per germline. This CDR3 spans 12 amino acids. Deletions cut 3 bases from V and 5 bases from J, with 6 bases between. The CDR3 region has the DNA TGTGCCAGCTCACCTCTGCGAGATACGCAGTATTTT. Amino acids: CASSPLRDTQYF.

The sample holds many counts of this clonotype. The chain uses TRBV10-3 and TRBJ2-3; 14 nucleotides line up with TRBD2. The V and J ends lost 10 bases and 13 bases, in that order; junction bases with no gene match: 16. Germline CDR1 ENHRY, CDR2 SYGVKD. The CDR3 spans 15 residues. Written as DNA, the CDR3 is TGTGCCACCCTGGAGCCGGGACTAGCGGGAGAATTTAAGTATTTT. Protein product: CATLEPGLAGEFKYF.

This clonotype was counted many times. This rearrangement joins TRBV12-3 or TRBV12-4 to TRBJ2-3, with D perhaps assigned TRBD1 or TRBD2 (5 bases each). The CDR3 is 15 amino acids. Between the trimmed V and J ends, which lost 2 bases and 6 bases, there was a span of 15 bases. The CDR3 protein is CASSLIRAPGDTQYF. The CDR3 bases are TGTGCCAGCAGTTTAATCAGGGCCCCGGGGGATACGCAGTATTTT.

This clonotype was found many times. CDR3 protein: CASSQDGAVSNQPQHF. As DNA, the CDR3 is TGCGCCAGCAGCCAAGATGGGGCAGTTAGCAATCAGCCCCAGCATTTT. The chain links TRBV4-1 to TRBJ1-5, with TRBD1 as a possible D gene (5 bases). The V gene lost 0 bases and the J gene lost 0 bases, with 9 bases spanning the gap. The V gene's germline CDR1 is MGHRA and CDR2 YSYEKL. The CDR3 is 16 amino acids.

The rearrangement links TRBV5-1 to TRBJ1-1; TRBD1 agrees at 10 bases. Per germline, CDR1 SGHRS and CDR2 YFSETQ. The junction had 7 bases not matched to a gene; V was cut back by 3 bases and J by 5 bases. This CDR3 has 15 residues. The DNA of the CDR3 is TGCGCCAGCAGCTCGGGACAGGGGAGGCTGACTGAAGCTTTCTTT. This codes for CASSSGQGRLTEAFF.